Listed here are 9 T cell receptor beta chains from one sample, sequenced in a study of blood T cell repertoires in COVID-19. The assay was immunoSEQ multiplex PCR, and TCRdb's table has in-frame clones only and misses some. The sample consists of approximately 300,000 clones, around 82% of them appearing once. Sequencing was done on a sample of peripheral blood. These TCRs come from a person aged 65 to 79 with COVID-19, enrolled during active disease.

The chain carries TRBV28 and TRBJ2-3; D perhaps matches TRBD1 (5 bases). Deletions cut 8 bases from V and 2 bases from J, with 17 bases between. This CDR3 region has 15 residues. Germline CDR1 MDHEN, CDR2 SYDVKM. The CDR3 DNA reads as TGTGCCAGCTGCTTAGGAGACAGAAACACAGATACGCAGTATTTT. It is translated as CASCLGDRNTDTQYF.

V gene TRBV3-1 (or the pseudogene TRBV3-2) combines with J gene TRBJ2-3; D remains unclear. CDR3 length equals 14 residues. In germline, CDR1 is LGHDT, CDR2 YNNKEL (reference sequence). Between the trimmed V and J ends, which lost 4 bases and 8 bases, there was a span of 16 bases. The CDR3 loop reads CASSPTNLLGTQYF. CDR3 bases: TGTGCCAGCAGCCCTACGAACCTCCTAGGTACGCAGTATTTT.

This rearrangement joins TRBV18 to TRBJ2-7; 11 nucleotides line up with TRBD1. The CDR3 runs to 15 residues. The V segment lost 3 bases and the J segment 4 bases; nucleotides outside the gene matches: 5. Per germline, CDR1 KGHSH and CDR2 LQKENI. The CDR3, as DNA: TGTGCCAGCTCACCCACCGGGACAGGGGGTTACGAGCAGTACTTC. It yields the protein CASSPTGTGGYEQYF.

The chain links TRBV18 to TRBJ2-5; D unclear. Trimming stripped 6 bases from V and 1 base from J, with 3 bases between. Germline CDR1 is KGHSH and CDR2 is LQKENI. This CDR3 is built from 11 residues. For the CDR3, the DNA is TGTGCCAGCTCCGGCCAAGAGACCCAGTACTTC. It codes for CASSGQETQYF.

This clone was seen just once. The chain links TRBV5-1 to TRBJ2-7; 9 positions agree with TRBD2. CDR3 size: 18 residues. Germline V CDR1 and CDR2: SGHRS, YFSETQ. V lost 2 bases to trimming and J lost 4 bases; unmatched junction nucleotides: 16. This CDR3 is CASSFRSSGSKDLYEQYF. CDR3 in DNA: TGCGCCAGCAGCTTTAGGAGTAGCGGGAGCAAAGACCTATACGAGCAGTACTTC.

This clone was detected only a few times. The chain employs TRBV15 and TRBJ2-3; 10 positions agree with TRBD1. The germline gives CDR1 LNHNV, CDR2 YYDKDF (reference sequence). CDR3 length: 21 residues. With V trimmed by 3 bases and J by 6 bases, 24 bases remained unmatched. CDR3 bases: TGTGCCACCAGCAGGGACTTCCGACAGGGGGCAATGTCAACCCTCGGGGATACGCAGTATTTT. Translated, it gives CATSRDFRQGAMSTLGDTQYF. The full variable domain, in which reference TRBV15 and TRBJ2-3 provide the parts outside the CDR3, is DAMVIQNPRYQVTQFGKPVTLSCSQTLNHNVMYWYQQKSSQAPKLLFHYYDKDFNNEADTPDNFQSRRPNTSFCFLDIRSPGLGDTAMYLCATSRDFRQGAMSTLGDTQYFGPGTRLTVL.

This clone was detected a few times. The chain links TRBV4-2 to TRBJ1-1; TRBD1 aligns across 7 bases. V lost 0 bases and J lost 10; bases outside the gene matches: 5. This CDR3 is built from 13 residues. Germline CDR1 LGHNA, CDR2 YNFKEQ. CDR3 loop: CASSQDLGTAAFF. CDR3 in DNA: TGTGCCAGCAGCCAAGATCTCGGGACAGCAGCTTTCTTT.

The chain carries TRBV3-1 (or the pseudogene TRBV3-2) and TRBJ2-7; 9 positions agree with TRBD2. Trimming cost V 5 bases and J 2 bases; bases outside gene matches: 7. The CDR3 covers 15 residues. Germline CDR1 reads LGHDT; CDR2 reads YNNKEL (reference sequence). The CDR3 nucleotides are TGTGCCAGCAGCTTCCGACTAGCGGAGACCTACGAGCAGTACTTC. Protein: CASSFRLAETYEQYF.

In DNA form, the CDR3 reads TGCGCCAGCAGCCAGACAGGGGGCGCAGAGACCCAGTACTTC. This gives the protein CASSQTGGAETQYF. The chain is built from TRBV5-1 and TRBJ2-5; 10 bases are a match to TRBD1. Germline lookup yields CDR1 SGHRS and CDR2 YFSETQ. This CDR3 spans 14 amino acids. The J segment lost 4 bases and the V segment lost 4 bases, leaving 4 bases of the junction unmatched.